The present entry profiles one T cell receptor beta chain with its context. This clonotype occurred many times. Its binding antigen is unknown. No much larger clonotype is one base removed from it; base qualities were not supplied. Library preparation was by 5' RACE. The data were produced on an Illumina HiSeq 2000. Template switching introduced a universal primer binding site; the final cDNA contained a unique molecular identifier, enabling accurate counting of TCR cDNA molecules. First-strand cDNA for TCR alpha and beta chains was synthesized from specific primers in the conserved constant-segment region. To control for contamination, each cDNA library was double barcoded with a SMART-Mk sample barcode plus Illumina barcodes. Two successive PCR steps introduced TruSeq adapter sequences along with Illumina sample barcodes. The TCR alpha and beta cDNA libraries were sequenced on the Illumina HiSeq platform using custom primers. As for how the authors treated the data: Unique molecular identifiers were extracted from raw reads with MiGEC, and CDR3 positions were determined with MiXCR. For each individual, recombination models were inferred using an EM algorithm with the repgenHMM and IGoR tools. The tcR package in R was used for shared clonotype analysis, with sharing normalized by the product of cloneset sizes. To study raw recombination free of thymic and clonal selection effects, out-of-frame nonproductive sequences were analyzed. The public reads were reanalyzed by TCRdb: fastp trimming at Q25, MiXCR alignment, in-frame beta chains only. Duplicate CDR3 protein sequences are folded into a single record with the most common DNA and genes. What appears here as the V and J calls and clone size reflects TCRdb's work, not the paper's. The sample table shows roughly 480,000 distinct CDR3 sequences, and roughly a quarter are seen once. The ten largest clonotypes hold about 3% of the sample.

Only healthy Caucasian donors were included. Three pairs of female monozygotic twins, all aged roughly 18 to 29 years, were included in the twin cohort. Positive isolation kits from Invitrogen were used to isolate the CD4+ and CD8+ T cell populations. The CDR3 covers 16 residues, taking in both the cysteine and the phenylalanine. The sequence is cut down to CDR3 DNA, 48 bases in frame from base 1. Clipping removes 11 bases from V and 4 bases from J, with 11 as the unmatched junction base count. This specimen belongs to a study of identical twins listed by TCRdb under 2016. In terms of the full investigation: The study deep-sequenced TCR alpha and beta repertoires from monozygotic twins, unrelated adults of various ages and cord blood to test whether fetal clonotypes persist. Replicate twin experiments were performed at different times using different library preparation protocols to rule out contamination. What the research found in general, with its limitations: Invariant T cells such as MAIT and iNKT could partly confound zero-insertion analyses, though diverse VJ usage argued against this for most clonotypes. Excess twin sharing in beta out-of-frame sequences was weaker because fewer shared sequences lowered the signal-to-noise ratio. Compared with coincidental sharing between unrelated individuals, out-of-frame TCR alpha sequences shared between twins showed an excess of sequences with low generation probability. In monozygotic twins, recombination models systematically underestimated out-of-frame TCR alpha sharing, but the models matched the sharing seen between unrelated individuals. Because the same donors could not be followed over many years, conclusions were based on cross-sectional statistical analysis. Abundant cord blood beta clonotypes had fewer insertions, young adult naive repertoires showed a similar but weaker trend, and memory repertoires showed no such trend.

This same sample was also taken into another study, of T cells expressing NK-cell markers. As described in the second report: TCR beta-chain repertoires were profiled in sorted CD3+CD56+NKG2C+, CD3+CD56+NKG2C- and CD3+CD56-NKG2C+ T-cell subsets from roughly eight donors. Seven of the eight sequenced donors were HCMV-seropositive and one was HCMV-seronegative. In several experiments an anti-gammadeltaTCR antibody was added to restrict sorting to alphabetaTCR-expressing T cells. In six donors, the dominant CD3+CD56+NKG2C+ clonotypes were among the top 10 CD8+ clonotypes and accounted for about 1.0-7.5% of CD8+ T cells. Those dominant clonotypes were again the most abundant among CD3+CD56-NKG2C+ cells in a handful of donors, at about 25-65%. Whether the expanded NKG2C-expressing T cell clones were specific for HCMV antigens remained unclear. The eight sequenced donors were randomly selected healthy volunteers, three men and five women. HCMV serostatus was determined by detecting HCMV-specific IgG in serum with a commercial ELISA kit. MIGEC was used to demultiplex reads and group the reads by UMI, and MiTCR was used to assemble and quantify clonotypes. Only TCR cDNA sequences supported by at least two reads were kept to exclude erroneous sequences. The tcR package was used for downstream repertoire analysis, and clonotypes were matched between fractions using CDR3 nucleotide sequence together with V segment. VDJmatch was used to annotate antigen specificity against VDJdb, with one amino acid substitution allowed in CDR3.

This sequence was found in a woman aged 18-29 years in good health. The V and J genes are TRBV12-3 or TRBV12-4 and TRBJ2-2; 12 of the junction bases match TRBD1. Specimen: CD4+ T cells sorted from blood. For the CDR3, the sequence is CAGGTGGVLGTGELFF. The DNA is TGTGCCGGCGGGACAGGGGGCGTCTTGGGCACCGGGGAGCTGTTTTTT.